The rows below give T cell receptor beta chains drawn from one sample of a study of control samples from healthy donors and cancer patients. Assay: immunoSEQ multiplex PCR; the TCRdb copy retains only in-frame clones and omits some. Of 140,000 to 150,000 clones listed, more than 85% are singletons. The sample consisted of blood. All receptors derive from a young man in good health. Each CDR3 is given with its conserved first and last residue. The D gene is left open where the match is weak. For some rows the clone size is stated as once, few or many, or as a class when expanded; others skip it.

TRBV30,-,-,TRBJ1-5,TGTGCCTGGAGGGCAGGGTTGGATCAGCCCCAGCATTTT,CAWRAGLDQPQHF
TRBV6-1,-,-,TRBJ2-6,TGTGCCAGCAGTGAATACGGGGCCAACGTCCTGACTTTC,CASSEYGANVLTF
TRBV13,TRBD1,-,TRBJ2-7,TGTGCCAGCAGCGTTGGACAGGGGACAACCTACGAGCAGTACTTC,CASSVGQGTTYEQYF
TRBV6-5,-,-,TRBJ2-1,TGTGCCAGCAGTACCGACAGATTACCTCACAATGAGCAGTTCTTC,CASSTDRLPHNEQFF
TRBV5-6,TRBD1,-,TRBJ1-2,TGTGCCAGCAGCTTGCCCGGGACAGGGGAGAGCTATGGCTACACCTTC,CASSLPGTGESYGYTF
TRBV7-8,-,-,TRBJ2-7,TGTGCCAGCAGCCCGAGTTCGGACGAGCAGTACTTC,CASSPSSDEQYF
TRBV19,-,-,TRBJ1-5,TGTGCCAGTAGTATAGATATTCAGCCCCAGCATTTT,CASSIDIQPQHF
TRBV9,TRBD2,-,TRBJ2-3,TGTGCCAGCAGCGTCCCTAGCGGGGGGGCCTTTACGCAGTATTTT,CASSVPSGGAFTQYF
TRBV7-9,-,once,TRBJ2-3,TGTGCCAGCAGCCACCAGCTGGGGGCAGGGACAGATACGCAGTATTTT,CASSHQLGAGTDTQYF
TRBV19,-,-,TRBJ1-5,TGTGCCAGTAGTATGCCAGGGGCCCTAAATCAGCCCCAGCATTTT,CASSMPGALNQPQHF
TRBV29-1,-,-,TRBJ1-1,TGCAGCGTAGAACAGGGGAACACTGAAGCTTTCTTT,CSVEQGNTEAFF
TRBV30,-,-,TRBJ1-2,TGTGCCTGGGGGCGCAGGAGGCAGGACTATGGCTACACCTTC,CAWGRRRQDYGYTF
TRBV27,-,-,TRBJ1-5,TGTGCCAGCAGTTTAGTAAGCAATCAGCCCCAGCATTTT,CASSLVSNQPQHF
TRBV28,-,-,TRBJ1-2,TGTGCCAGCATGGGCGCAGGGCCCCTTTATGGCTACACCTTC,CASMGAGPLYGYTF
TRBV19,-,-,TRBJ1-2,TGTGCCAGTAGTATCGCAGGGGCGAACTATGGCTACACCTTC,CASSIAGANYGYTF
TRBV9,-,-,TRBJ1-4,TGTGCCAGCAGCCTGAAGCCTCGGCGGCTATATGAAAAACTGTTTTTT,CASSLKPRRLYEKLFF
TRBV11-2,-,-,TRBJ1-1,TGTGCCAGCAGCTTAAGCGGGGGAATCACTGAAGCTTTCTTT,CASSLSGGITEAFF
TRBV2,-,-,TRBJ2-1,TGTGCCACCATAGGGATCAATGAGCAGTTCTTC,CATIGINEQFF
TRBV6-1,-,-,TRBJ2-1,TGTGCCAGCAGTGAAGACGGCTATTACAATGAGCAGTTCTTC,CASSEDGYYNEQFF
TRBV11-2,TRBD1,-,TRBJ1-4,TGTGCCAGCAGCCCGGGGACAGTTAGAGGTGAAAAACTGTTTTTT,CASSPGTVRGEKLFF